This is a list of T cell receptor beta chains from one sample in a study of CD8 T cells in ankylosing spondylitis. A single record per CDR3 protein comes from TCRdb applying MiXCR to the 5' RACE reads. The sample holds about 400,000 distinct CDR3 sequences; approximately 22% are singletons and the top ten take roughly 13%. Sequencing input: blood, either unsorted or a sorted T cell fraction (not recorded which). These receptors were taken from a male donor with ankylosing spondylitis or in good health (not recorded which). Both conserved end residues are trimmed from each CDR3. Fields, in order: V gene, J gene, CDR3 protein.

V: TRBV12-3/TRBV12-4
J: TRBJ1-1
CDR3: ASSFQTMNTEAF

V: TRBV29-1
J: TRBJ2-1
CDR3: SVGRTGAFSYNEQF

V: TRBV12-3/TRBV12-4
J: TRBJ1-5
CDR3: ASSFFPNQPQH

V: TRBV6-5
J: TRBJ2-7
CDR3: ASSYDSPGTGYYEQY

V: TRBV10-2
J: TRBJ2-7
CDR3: ASSTSRYEQY

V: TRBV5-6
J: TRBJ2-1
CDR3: ASRGTSGGANEQF

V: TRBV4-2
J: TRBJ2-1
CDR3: ASSPQPGGSYNEQF

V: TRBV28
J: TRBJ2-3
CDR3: ASTTRGGTDTQY

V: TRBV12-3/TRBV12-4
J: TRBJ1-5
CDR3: ASSSPGEVNQPQH

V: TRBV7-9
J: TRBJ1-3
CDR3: ASSPRPPGTSGNTIY

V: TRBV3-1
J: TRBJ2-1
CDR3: AISPPSFSGLPYNEQF

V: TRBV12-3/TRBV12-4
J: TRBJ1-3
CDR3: ASSLLGTIY

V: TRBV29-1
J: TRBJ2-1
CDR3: SVELRTPYNEQF

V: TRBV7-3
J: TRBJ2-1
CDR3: ASSLTLLHEQF

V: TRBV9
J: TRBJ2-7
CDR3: ASSESGVPPYEQY

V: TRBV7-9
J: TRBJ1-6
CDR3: ASSLAALH

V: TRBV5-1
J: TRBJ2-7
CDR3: ASSFSGTPSSYEQY

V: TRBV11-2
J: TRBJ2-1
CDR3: ASSFLGAEQF

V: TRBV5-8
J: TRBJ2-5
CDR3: ASSSLLAGDEKETQY

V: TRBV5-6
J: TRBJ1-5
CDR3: ASSLSPGSNQPQH

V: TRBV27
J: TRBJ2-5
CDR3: ASSLLGDDGTQY

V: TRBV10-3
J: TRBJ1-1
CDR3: AISESENREDTEAF

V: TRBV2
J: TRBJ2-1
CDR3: ASSASRYNEQF

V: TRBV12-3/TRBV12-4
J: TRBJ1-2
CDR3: ASSALTGGFYGYT

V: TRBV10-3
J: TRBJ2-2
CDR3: AISELAENTGELF

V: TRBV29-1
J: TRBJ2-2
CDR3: SVEGTGETGELF

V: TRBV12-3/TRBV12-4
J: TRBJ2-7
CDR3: ASSLAASGGPEQY

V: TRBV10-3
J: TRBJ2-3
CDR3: AISESMGTGSTDTQY

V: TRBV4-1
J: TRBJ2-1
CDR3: ASSQELAGGPSVYNEQF

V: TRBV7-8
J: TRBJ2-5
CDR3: ASSLSYRLGLGETQY

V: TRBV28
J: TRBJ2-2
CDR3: ASRPDTGELF

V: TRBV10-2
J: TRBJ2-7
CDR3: ASSEFGGGEQY

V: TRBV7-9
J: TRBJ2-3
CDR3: ASSVAGVADTQY

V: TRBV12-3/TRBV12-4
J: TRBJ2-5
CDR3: ASSLGGGPPKTQY

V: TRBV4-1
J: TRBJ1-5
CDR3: ASSQDPGLLSNQPQH